These T cell receptor beta chains were read from a single sample in a study of control samples from healthy donors and cancer patients. TCRdb's copy holds only in-frame clones and misses some; the assay was immunoSEQ multiplex PCR. The table includes 55,000 to 65,000 clones, approximately 87% detected once. Sequencing was performed on PBMCs. The receptors derive from a woman aged 60 to 75 with lung cancer. CDR3s include the opening cysteine and the closing phenylalanine or tryptophan. Fields, in order: clone size, J gene, D gene, V gene, CDR3 DNA, CDR3 protein. The D gene is left open where the match is weak. Rows give clone size only sometimes, using once, few, many, or a class for an expanded clone.

size: .; J: TRBJ2-7; D: TRBD2; V: TRBV7-3; DNA: TGTGCCAGCAGCCCGACTAGCGGGCAATACGAGCAGTACTTC; CDR3: CASSPTSGQYEQYF
size: .; J: TRBJ2-5; D: .; V: TRBV19; DNA: TGTGCCAGTAGTATAGGGAGGGGGCAAGAGACCCAGTACTTC; CDR3: CASSIGRGQETQYF
size: .; J: TRBJ2-3; D: .; V: TRBV6-5; DNA: TGTGCCAGCAGTCTCCGGGACGGTAGCACAGATACGCAGTATTTT; CDR3: CASSLRDGSTDTQYF
size: .; J: TRBJ2-7; D: .; V: TRBV29-1; DNA: TGCAGCGCTGGGACATCCACGGGCGAGCAGTACTTC; CDR3: CSAGTSTGEQYF
size: .; J: TRBJ2-1; D: .; V: TRBV6-4; DNA: TGTGCCAGCAGTTCAATGCCGGCCGAGGGTGAGCAGTTCTTC; CDR3: CASSSMPAEGEQFF
size: .; J: TRBJ1-1; D: .; V: TRBV5-1; DNA: TGCGCCAGCAGCTTGCAGGGACAGAACACTGAAGCTTTCTTT; CDR3: CASSLQGQNTEAFF
size: .; J: TRBJ2-2; D: .; V: TRBV5-1; DNA: TGCGCCAGCAGCTTGGAACGGAACACCGGGGAGCTGTTTTTT; CDR3: CASSLERNTGELFF
size: .; J: TRBJ2-1; D: TRBD2; V: TRBV11-3; DNA: TGTGCCAGCAGCCTCATAGCGGGGTCCTACAATGAGCAGTTCTTC; CDR3: CASSLIAGSYNEQFF
size: .; J: TRBJ1-5; D: .; V: TRBV19; DNA: TGTGCCAGTAGTATGTGGGGCAGGACCAATCAGCCCCAGCATTTT; CDR3: CASSMWGRTNQPQHF
size: .; J: TRBJ1-2; D: .; V: TRBV27; DNA: TGTGCCAGCAGTTTTGCAGGGACCTATGGCTACACCTTC; CDR3: CASSFAGTYGYTF
size: .; J: TRBJ2-7; D: .; V: TRBV1; DNA: TGCACCAGCAGCCACGGAGTCAACGAGCAGTACTTC; CDR3: CTSSHGVNEQYF
size: .; J: TRBJ1-2; D: TRBD1; V: TRBV7-2; DNA: TGTGCCAGCAGCCCGGGGACAGGGGGCTATGGCTACACCTTC; CDR3: CASSPGTGGYGYTF
size: .; J: TRBJ2-2; D: .; V: TRBV2; DNA: TGTGCCAGCGGGTTAGGGCGAGCCGGGGAGCTGTTTTTT; CDR3: CASGLGRAGELFF
size: .; J: TRBJ1-1; D: .; V: TRBV9; DNA: TGTGCCAGCAGCGTAGCAGGATCTGGACCGTTGAACACTGAAGCTTTCTTT; CDR3: CASSVAGSGPLNTEAFF
size: once; J: TRBJ1-5; D: TRBD1; V: TRBV6-5; DNA: TGTGCCAGTGCCCTTTCCGGGACAGCAGCGCAGCCCCAGCATTTT; CDR3: CASALSGTAAQPQHF
size: .; J: TRBJ2-1; D: TRBD1; V: TRBV12-3/TRBV12-4; DNA: TGTGCCAGCAGTTTAGGGGGACAGAATGAGCAGTTCTTC; CDR3: CASSLGGQNEQFF
size: .; J: TRBJ2-1; D: .; V: TRBV6-6; DNA: TGTGCCAGCAGCCCAGACAGGTACAATGAGCAGTTCTTC; CDR3: CASSPDRYNEQFF
size: .; J: TRBJ2-1; D: TRBD2; V: TRBV4-2; DNA: TGTGCCAGCAGCCGACCGATATTACTAGCGGGAGGGTTCAATGAGCAGTTCTTC; CDR3: CASSRPILLAGGFNEQFF
size: .; J: TRBJ1-1; D: .; V: TRBV10-3; DNA: TGTGCCATCAGAGACAGCCTAAACACTGAAGCTTTCTTT; CDR3: CAIRDSLNTEAFF
size: .; J: TRBJ2-1; D: TRBD2; V: TRBV15; DNA: TGTGCCACCAGCAGAGCTTCAGGCGGGAGGGCAGTTGAGCAGTTCTTC; CDR3: CATSRASGGRAVEQFF
size: .; J: TRBJ2-5; D: .; V: TRBV2; DNA: TGTGCCAGCAGTCTAAGGGGGGGGCCACAAGAGACCCAGTACTTC; CDR3: CASSLRGGPQETQYF
size: once; J: TRBJ2-1; D: TRBD2; V: TRBV30; DNA: TGTGCCCTGGAGCGGGAGGACTCCTACAATGAGCAGTTCTTC; CDR3: CALEREDSYNEQFF
size: once; J: TRBJ1-2; D: TRBD1; V: TRBV30; DNA: TGTGCCCAGTTGGACAGGACTAACTATGGCTACACCTTC; CDR3: CAQLDRTNYGYTF
size: .; J: TRBJ1-3; D: .; V: TRBV28; DNA: TGTGCCAGCAGTCTCCTTGTTAGGGCCTCTGGAAACACCATATATTTT; CDR3: CASSLLVRASGNTIYF
size: few; J: TRBJ2-1; D: .; V: TRBV11-3; DNA: TGTGCCAGCAGCTTGGGGCTCGAGAGCGGGAATGAGCAGTTCTTC; CDR3: CASSLGLESGNEQFF
size: once; J: TRBJ2-5; D: .; V: TRBV9; DNA: TGTGCCAGCACCCCAGAGGGTACGTGGGGGCAGGAGACCCAGTACTTC; CDR3: CASTPEGTWGQETQYF
size: .; J: TRBJ1-1; D: TRBD1; V: TRBV5-1; DNA: TGCGCCAGCAGCGTTTCGACAGGGGGCAACGAGGCTTTCTTT; CDR3: CASSVSTGGNEAFF
size: .; J: TRBJ2-1; D: TRBD2; V: TRBV6-5; DNA: TGTGCCGCTGGGGAGGGCTATTACAATGATGAGCAGTTCTTC; CDR3: CAAGEGYYNDEQFF
size: .; J: TRBJ1-1; D: .; V: TRBV2; DNA: TGTGCCAGCAGTGAAGGGGTGAAGGGGATTGCAGCTTTCTTT; CDR3: CASSEGVKGIAAFF
size: .; J: TRBJ2-2; D: .; V: TRBV7-2; DNA: TGTGCCAGCAGCTTCGCGGGGTTCGGGGAGCTGTTTTTT; CDR3: CASSFAGFGELFF
size: .; J: TRBJ2-3; D: .; V: TRBV7-8; DNA: TGTGCCAGCAGCCGAGAACACACAGATACGCAGTATTTT; CDR3: CASSREHTDTQYF
size: .; J: TRBJ2-6; D: TRBD2; V: TRBV7-3; DNA: TGTGCCAGCAGCTTCGGACTAGCCGGGGCCAACGTCCTGACTTTC; CDR3: CASSFGLAGANVLTF
size: .; J: TRBJ1-5; D: .; V: TRBV3-1/TRBV3-2; DNA: TGTGCCAGCAGGCGCAGCGGGAGCAATCAGCCCCAGCATTTT; CDR3: CASRRSGSNQPQHF
size: .; J: TRBJ2-1; D: TRBD2; V: TRBV5-1; DNA: TGCGCCAGCAGCTTGGCCGGACTAGCGGGTAATGAGCAGTTCTTC; CDR3: CASSLAGLAGNEQFF
size: .; J: TRBJ2-2; D: .; V: TRBV4-1; DNA: TGCGCCAGCAGCCAAGAAGGTTCCGGGGGGCCTACCGGGGAGCTGTTTTTT; CDR3: CASSQEGSGGPTGELFF
size: .; J: TRBJ1-1; D: .; V: TRBV5-1; DNA: TGCGCCAGCAGCTTGGAGTCAGGCAGCACTGAAGCTTTCTTT; CDR3: CASSLESGSTEAFF
size: .; J: TRBJ2-7; D: .; V: TRBV7-9; DNA: TGTGCCAGCAGCCCGGCAGCAGACTACGAGCAGTACTTC; CDR3: CASSPAADYEQYF
size: .; J: TRBJ1-5; D: .; V: TRBV3-1/TRBV3-2; DNA: TGTGCCAGCAGCCAAGGGCAGGGGAGTCAGCCCCAGCATTTT; CDR3: CASSQGQGSQPQHF
size: .; J: TRBJ2-7; D: .; V: TRBV11-2; DNA: TGTGCCAGCAGCCCGCAATACGAGCAGTACTTC; CDR3: CASSPQYEQYF
size: .; J: TRBJ2-1; D: .; V: TRBV5-6; DNA: TGTGCCAGCAGCTTGTGGGTCAATGAGCAGTTCTTC; CDR3: CASSLWVNEQFF
size: .; J: TRBJ2-5; D: .; V: TRBV28; DNA: TGTGCCAGCAGTTTGGGCACTACCACCTTCCAGACCCAGTACTTC; CDR3: CASSLGTTTFQTQYF
size: .; J: TRBJ1-3; D: .; V: TRBV30; DNA: TGTGCCTGGAGCCACGGGGCTTCCCACTCTGGAAACACCATATATTTT; CDR3: CAWSHGASHSGNTIYF
size: .; J: TRBJ1-2; D: TRBD1; V: TRBV7-4; DNA: TGTGCCAGCAGTTCCCCCCGACAGGGACCTAACTATGGCTACACCTTC; CDR3: CASSSPRQGPNYGYTF
size: .; J: TRBJ1-1; D: .; V: TRBV6-5; DNA: TGTGCCAGCAGTTACTGGACATTCGGGACTGAAGCTTTCTTT; CDR3: CASSYWTFGTEAFF
size: .; J: TRBJ1-1; D: .; V: TRBV2; DNA: TGTGCCAGCCAAGGGTCCCTGAACACTGAAGCTTTCTTT; CDR3: CASQGSLNTEAFF